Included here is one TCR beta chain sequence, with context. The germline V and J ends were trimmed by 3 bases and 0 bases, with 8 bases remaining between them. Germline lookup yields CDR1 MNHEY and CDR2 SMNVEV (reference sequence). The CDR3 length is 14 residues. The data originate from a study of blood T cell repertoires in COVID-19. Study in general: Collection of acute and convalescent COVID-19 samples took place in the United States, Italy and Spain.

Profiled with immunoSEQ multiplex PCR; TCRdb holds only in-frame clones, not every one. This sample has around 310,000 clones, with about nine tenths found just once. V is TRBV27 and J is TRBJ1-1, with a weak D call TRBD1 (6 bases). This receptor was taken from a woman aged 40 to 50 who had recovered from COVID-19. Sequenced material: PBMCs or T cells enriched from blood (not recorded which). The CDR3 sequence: CASSLTGLNTEAFF. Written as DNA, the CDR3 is TGTGCCAGCAGTTTGACAGGCTTGAACACTGAAGCTTTCTTT.